This T cell receptor (beta chain) comes out of a study of T cell repertoires in cytomegalovirus infection (dated by TCRdb to about 2019). Broadly, across the study: The peptide stimulations were aimed at well-studied HLA-B-restricted epitopes as well as recently identified HLA-C-restricted CMV epitopes, whose presentation resists viral immunomodulation. Donor HLA type was relevant to the analysis, because carriage of CMV infection together with the matching HLA type was indicated by public TCR beta signatures.

Turning to this clonotype: Its antigen is not yet known. There are no base qualities to consult, and no much larger clone falls within one base.

The sequencer listed for this sample is Illumina HiSeq 1500. The public sequencing data were trimmed at Q25 with fastp and processed into clonotypes with MiXCR by TCRdb, which kept only in-frame beta chains. CDR3 protein duplicates are merged, each entry listing the most common genes and DNA. The sample records about 770,000 distinct CDR3 sequences, 25% to 35% of which are singletons. Over 10% of the sample belongs to the ten largest clones. Findings and caveats that apply to the study as a whole: The ex vivo response was dominated by HLA-C-restricted CMV-specific TCR beta clonotypes, which also provided the single most frequent clonotype in two of eight donors. In both this cohort and an independent roughly 350-donor cohort, the cumulative frequency of public TCR beta family members distinguished carriers of CMV infection plus the relevant HLA type.

What the treatment or condition label conveys for this sample: in vitro stimulation with specific CMV peptide epitopes to enrich CMV-specific T cells. The material sequenced was cultured CD8+ T cells from PBMCs, taken from culture after CMV antigen stimulation. This receptor was obtained from a human donor in good health (CMV status not recorded). Some clones in this sample may be carry-over from other donors' samples.

The CDR3 region has the sequence CATSDGRYSNQPQHF. The nucleotides are TGTGCCACCAGTGATGGCAGGTACAGCAATCAGCCCCAGCATTTT. The V and J segments used are TRBV24-1 and TRBJ1-5; the D gene lacks a confident call. CDR1 and CDR2 (KGHDR, SFDVKD) derive from the germline V gene. The CDR3 spans 15 residues, from the cysteine through the phenylalanine. Left in the record is the CDR3 DNA by itself, 45 bases read in frame from the first base. V loses 3 bases, J loses 1 base, and the germline ends lie 9 bases apart.